Sequencing of this T cell receptor (beta chain) was carried out in a study of T cell changes during pregnancy in multiple sclerosis. Germline assignment: CDR1 SGHRS and CDR2 YFSETQ. J lost 4 bases, V lost 4 bases, and 14 bases had no gene match. The CDR3 is 17 amino acids. Libraries were prepared by immunoSEQ multiplex PCR; TCRdb keeps only in-frame clonotypes and omits some of them. The data show around 96,000 clones, over 85% seen once. The V and J genes are TRBV5-1 and TRBJ1-1; 9 bases line up with TRBD1. This TCR derives from a female donor in good health, enrolled as a control in a pregnancy study. Material: peripheral blood, obtained after pregnancy. The CDR3 nucleotides are TGCGCCAGCAGCCCACCGGGACAGGGATGGTCGGTCACTGAAGCTTTCTTT. Amino acid sequence: CASSPPGQGWSVTEAFF. The whole variable domain, filled in from reference TRBV5-1 and TRBJ1-1, reads KAGVTQTPRYLIKTRGQQVTLSCSPISGHRSVSWYQQTPGQGLQFLFEYFSETQRNKGNFPGRFSGRQFSNSRSEMNVSTLELGDSALYLCASSPPGQGWSVTEAFFGQGTRLTVV.